One and the same sample provided the 16 T cell receptor beta chains below, sequenced in a study of T cell responses to AZD1222 COVID-19 vaccine. Sequencing was performed with immunoSEQ multiplex PCR; in TCRdb, only in-frame clones are kept and a portion is missing. The repertoire holds 180,000 or so clones, around nine tenths seen once, with roughly 25% in the top ten. Sequencing was performed on peripheral blood, taken 28 days after the second AZD1222 dose. The receptors come from an adult who received the AZD1222 COVID-19 vaccine.

The genes are TRBV2 and TRBJ2-5, with 8 nucleotides matching TRBD1. From germline, CDR1 is SNHLY and CDR2 FYNNEI. Trimming at V came to 6 bases and at J to 4 bases, leaving 7 bases not matched to a gene. The CDR3 is 14 residues long. The CDR3 loop is CASSRGRGRETQYF. As DNA, the CDR3 is TGTGCCAGCAGCAGGGGGCGAGGAAGAGAGACCCAGTACTTC.

This chain uses TRBV4-3 with TRBJ2-1; 8 positions match TRBD1. The CDR3 loop spans 16 amino acids. The germline gives CDR1 LGHNA, CDR2 YSLEER. The ends lost 0 bases at V and 5 bases at J; junction bases unmatched: 6. CDR3 coding DNA: TGCGCCAGCAGCCAAGAAGGGACAGGCCTAGACAATGAGCAGTTCTTC. It encodes CASSQEGTGLDNEQFF.

The gene calls are TRBV3-1 (or the pseudogene TRBV3-2) and TRBJ2-1; perhaps TRBD2 as D (5 bases). The CDR3 runs 13 residues. V shed 5 bases and J shed 5 bases, with 10 bases lying between them. Per the germline V gene, CDR1 is LGHDT and CDR2 is YNNKEL (reference sequence). The CDR3 nucleotides are TGTGCCAGCAGCTTACCGGGAAACAATGAGCAGTTCTTC. Translation gives CASSLPGNNEQFF.

The CDR3 DNA reads TGTGCCAGTAGTAGCCCCCCCGGAAACTCTGGGGCCAACGTCCTGACTTTC. Its translation is CASSSPPGNSGANVLTF. The genes are TRBV19 and TRBJ2-6; D is unresolved. With 4 bases removed from V and 0 bases from J, the gap between germline ends came to 13 bases. Germline V gene sequence: CDR1 LNHDA, CDR2 SQIVND (reference sequence). This CDR3 is 17 amino acids long.

The rearrangement uses TRBV2 and TRBJ1-5; possible D gene TRBD1, 6 bases. In germline, CDR1 is SNHLY, CDR2 FYNNEI. The CDR3 extends over 13 amino acids. With 3 bases removed from V and 10 bases from J, the gap between germline ends came to 13 bases. Here the CDR3 DNA reads TGTGCCAGCAGTGATGGCAGGGGAGGACCCCAGCATTTT. It encodes CASSDGRGGPQHF.

This clone was counted only a few times. This sequence joins TRBV6-1 and TRBJ2-1, with 7 bases aligning to TRBD2. V dropped 1 base and J dropped 5; count of bases not matched to a gene: 8. The CDR3 totals 16 residues. Germline CDR1 MNHNS, CDR2 SASEGT. CDR3 loop: CASSEVPAGNDNEQFF. The CDR3, as DNA: TGTGCCAGCAGTGAAGTCCCAGCGGGAAATGACAATGAGCAGTTCTTC.

This clone has a single count. The rearrangement joins TRBV30 to TRBJ1-3, with D uncertain. Germline lookup yields CDR1 GTSNPN and CDR2 SVGIG (reference sequence). This CDR3 has 11 amino acids. V was cut by 4 bases and J by 4 bases, with 5 bases left in between. In nucleotides, the CDR3 is TGTGCCTGGAAAACCGGAAACACCATATATTTT. It translates to CAWKTGNTIYF.

This chain connects TRBV18 to TRBJ2-1; the match to TRBD2 covers 11 bases. Germline CDR1 and CDR2: KGHSH and LQKENI. The ends lost 2 bases at V and 9 bases at J; junction bases unmatched: 6. The CDR3 is made up of 15 amino acids. CDR3 nucleotide sequence: TGTGCCAGCTCACCAAGGATAGCGGGAGGGCCTGAGCAGTTCTTC. Protein: CASSPRIAGGPEQFF. Complete variable domain (other parts from reference TRBV18 and TRBJ2-1): NAGVMQNPRHLVRRRGQEARLRCSPMKGHSHVYWYRQLPEEGLKFMVYLQKENIIDESGMPKERFSAEFPKEGPSILRIQQVVRGDSAAYFCASSPRIAGGPEQFFGPGTRLTVL.

In its sample, this clone was seen a few times. The V gene is TRBV7-8, the J gene TRBJ2-7, with 7 bases lining up with TRBD1. Germline V gene lookup returns CDR1 SGHVS and CDR2 FQNEAQ. Germline trimming cut 5 bases from V and 0 bases from J; bases unmatched to any gene: 4. This CDR3 has 14 amino acids. As DNA, the CDR3 is TGTGCCAGCAGCCGGGGACAGTTCTCCTACGAGCAGTACTTC. This sequence encodes CASSRGQFSYEQYF.

The V gene is TRBV7-9, the J gene TRBJ2-1; unclear D gene. The CDR3 length is 11 residues. Per germline, CDR1 SEHNR and CDR2 FQNEAQ (reference sequence). Trimming stripped 8 bases from V and 7 bases from J, with 9 bases between. The CDR3 sequence is CASDWGNEQFF. The CDR3 DNA reads as TGTGCCAGCGACTGGGGTAATGAGCAGTTCTTC.

V usage is TRBV19 and J usage is TRBJ2-7; a possible D gene is TRBD2 (6 bases). The CDR3 runs 16 residues. Trimming shortened V by 2 bases and J by 7 bases, and 21 bases separated the two germline ends. Germline loops: CDR1 LNHDA, CDR2 SQIVND (reference sequence). The CDR3 sequence: CASSIRTNPILGEQYF. The CDR3, as DNA: TGTGCCAGTAGTATACGGACTAACCCTATCCTTGGGGAGCAGTACTTC.

CDR3 sequence reads: CASSRASETDTQYF. The CDR3 DNA reads as TGTGCCAGCAGCCGGGCTTCGGAGACAGATACGCAGTATTTT. The J gene is TRBJ2-3, the V gene TRBV4-2; D is undetermined. The germline V gene encodes CDR1 LGHNA and CDR2 YNFKEQ. The CDR3 totals 14 residues. Trimming removed 4 bases from V and 3 bases from J, with 11 bases in between.

The rearrangement links TRBV6-2 or TRBV6-3 to TRBJ1-2; 11 nucleotides agree with TRBD1. CDR3 length: 16 amino acids. J lost 5 bases, V lost 2 bases, and 7 bases had no gene match. Germline CDR1 MNHEY, CDR2 SVGEGT. The CDR3 region has the DNA TGTGCCAGCAGTTACCGGGACAGGGGGAGGTCGTATGGCTACACCTTC. Translated: CASSYRDRGRSYGYTF.

V is TRBV7-3 and J is TRBJ2-3; 9 bases are a match to TRBD2. Unmatched junction bases numbered 2, after V lost 3 bases and J lost 1 base. The CDR3 covers 15 residues. Per the germline V gene, CDR1 is SGHTA and CDR2 is FQGTGA. The CDR3 loop is CASSLGLARTDTQYF. The CDR3 nucleotides are TGTGCCAGCAGCTTGGGACTAGCTCGCACAGATACGCAGTATTTT.

Turning to this clone: The junction and the germline gene differ at one end; a read error may be behind it. The chain has TRBV7-8 and TRBJ2-7, with 11 bases that match TRBD2. Germline loops: CDR1 SGHVS, CDR2 FQNEAQ. The CDR3 contains 14 residues. The CDR3 is CASTLAGGTYEQYF. In nucleotides, the CDR3 is TGTGCCAGCACCTTAGCGGGAGGGACCTACGAGCAGTACTTC.

This rearrangement joins TRBV5-3 to TRBJ1-4; TRBD1 matches 8 bases. TRBV5-3 is an ORF, with its function uncertain. The CDR3 runs 15 residues. V lost 4 bases and J lost 8; bases outside the gene matches: 10. DNA of the CDR3: TGTGCCAGAAGCGGTGGGACAGGCCAGGGGGAAAAACTGTTTTTT. This gives the protein CARSGGTGQGEKLFF.